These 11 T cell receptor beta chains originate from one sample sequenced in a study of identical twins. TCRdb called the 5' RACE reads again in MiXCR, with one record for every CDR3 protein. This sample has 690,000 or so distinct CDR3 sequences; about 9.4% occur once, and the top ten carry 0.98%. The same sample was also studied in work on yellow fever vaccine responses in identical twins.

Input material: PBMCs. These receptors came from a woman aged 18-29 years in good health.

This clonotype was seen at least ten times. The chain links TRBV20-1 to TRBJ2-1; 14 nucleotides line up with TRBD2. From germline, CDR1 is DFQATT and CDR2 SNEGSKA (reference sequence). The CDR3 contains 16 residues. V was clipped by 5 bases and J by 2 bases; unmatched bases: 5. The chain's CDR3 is CSAPGTSGRTYNEQFF. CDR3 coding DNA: TGCAGTGCTCCCGGGACTAGCGGGAGAACCTACAATGAGCAGTTCTTC.

The CDR3 loop is CASSLPASGSSYNEQFF. CDR3 DNA: TGTGCCAGCAGCTTACCCGCCAGCGGGAGCTCGTACAATGAGCAGTTCTTC. The genes are TRBV7-9 and TRBJ2-1, with 8 bases identical to TRBD2. V lost 2 bases and J lost 4; bases outside the gene matches: 10. The CDR3 has 17 residues. Germline values: CDR1 SEHNR, CDR2 FQNEAQ (reference sequence).

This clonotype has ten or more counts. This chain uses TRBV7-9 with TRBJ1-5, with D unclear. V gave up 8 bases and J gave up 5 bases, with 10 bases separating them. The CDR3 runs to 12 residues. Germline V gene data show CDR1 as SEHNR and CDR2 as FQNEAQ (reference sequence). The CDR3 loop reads CASSFGDQPQHF. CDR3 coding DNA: TGTGCCAGCTCCTTCGGGGATCAGCCCCAGCATTTT.

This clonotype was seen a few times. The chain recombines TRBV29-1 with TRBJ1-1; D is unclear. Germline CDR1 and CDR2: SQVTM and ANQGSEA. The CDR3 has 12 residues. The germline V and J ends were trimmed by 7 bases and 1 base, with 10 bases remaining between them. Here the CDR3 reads CSGREGNTEAFF. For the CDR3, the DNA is TGCAGCGGGCGGGAGGGGAACACTGAAGCTTTCTTT.

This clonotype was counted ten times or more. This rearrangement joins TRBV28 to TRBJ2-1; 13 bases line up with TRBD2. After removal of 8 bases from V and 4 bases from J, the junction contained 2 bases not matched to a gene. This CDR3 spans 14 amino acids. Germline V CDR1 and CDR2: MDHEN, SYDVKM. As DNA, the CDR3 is TGTGCCAGCGCGACTAGCGGGGGGTACAATGAGCAGTTCTTC. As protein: CASATSGGYNEQFF.

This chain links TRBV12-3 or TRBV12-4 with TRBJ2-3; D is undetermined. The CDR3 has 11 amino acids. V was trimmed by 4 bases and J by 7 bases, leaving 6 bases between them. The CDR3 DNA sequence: TGTGCCAGCAGTTATTTGAATACGCAGTATTTT. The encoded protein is CASSYLNTQYF.

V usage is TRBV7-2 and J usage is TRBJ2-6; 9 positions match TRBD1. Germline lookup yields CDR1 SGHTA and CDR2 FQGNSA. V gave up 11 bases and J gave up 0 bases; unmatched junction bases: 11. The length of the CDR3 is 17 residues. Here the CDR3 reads CAGRTTGGSSGANVLTF. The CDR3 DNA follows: TGTGCCGGGCGAACGACAGGGGGTTCCTCTGGGGCCAACGTCCTGACTTTC.

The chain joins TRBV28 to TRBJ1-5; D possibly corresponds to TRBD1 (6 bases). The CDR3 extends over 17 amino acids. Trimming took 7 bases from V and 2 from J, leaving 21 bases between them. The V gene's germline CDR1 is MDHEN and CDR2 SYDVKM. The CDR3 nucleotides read TGTGCCAGCAATCCCTCGGATAGGGGGAAGGGCAATCAGCCCCAGCATTTT. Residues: CASNPSDRGKGNQPQHF.

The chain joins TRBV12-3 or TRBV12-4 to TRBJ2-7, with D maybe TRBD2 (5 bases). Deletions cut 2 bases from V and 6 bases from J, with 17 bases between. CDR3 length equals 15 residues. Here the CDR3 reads CASSLRLQPEGEQYF. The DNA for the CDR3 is TGTGCCAGCAGTTTAAGGTTGCAGCCAGAGGGCGAGCAGTACTTC.

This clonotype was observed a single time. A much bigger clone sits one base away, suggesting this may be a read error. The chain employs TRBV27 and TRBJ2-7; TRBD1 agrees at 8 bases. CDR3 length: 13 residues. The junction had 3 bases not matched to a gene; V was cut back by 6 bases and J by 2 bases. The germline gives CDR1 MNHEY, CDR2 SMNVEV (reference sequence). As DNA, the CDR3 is TGTGCCAGCAGATGGACAGGGACCTACGAGCAGTACTTC. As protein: CASRWTGTYEQYF.

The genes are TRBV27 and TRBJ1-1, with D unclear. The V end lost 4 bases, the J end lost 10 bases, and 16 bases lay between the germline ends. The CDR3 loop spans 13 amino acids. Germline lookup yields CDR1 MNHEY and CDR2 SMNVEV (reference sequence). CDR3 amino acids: CASSSTPGWRAFF. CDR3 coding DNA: TGTGCCAGCAGTTCAACCCCCGGCTGGCGAGCTTTCTTT.